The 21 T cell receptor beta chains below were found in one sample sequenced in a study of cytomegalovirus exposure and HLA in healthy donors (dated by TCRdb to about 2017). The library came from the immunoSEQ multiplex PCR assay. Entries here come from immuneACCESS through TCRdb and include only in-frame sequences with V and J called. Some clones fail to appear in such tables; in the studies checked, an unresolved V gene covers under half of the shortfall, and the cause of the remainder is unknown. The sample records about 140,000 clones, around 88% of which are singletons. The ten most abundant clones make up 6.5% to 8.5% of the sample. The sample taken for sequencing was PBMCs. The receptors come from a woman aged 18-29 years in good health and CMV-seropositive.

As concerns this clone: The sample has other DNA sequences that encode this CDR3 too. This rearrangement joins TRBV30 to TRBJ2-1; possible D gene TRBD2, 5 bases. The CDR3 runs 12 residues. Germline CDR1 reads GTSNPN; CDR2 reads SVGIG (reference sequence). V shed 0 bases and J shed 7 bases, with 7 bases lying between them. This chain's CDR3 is CAWSVRGNEQFF. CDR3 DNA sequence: TGTGCCTGGAGTGTACGCGGGAATGAGCAGTTCTTC.

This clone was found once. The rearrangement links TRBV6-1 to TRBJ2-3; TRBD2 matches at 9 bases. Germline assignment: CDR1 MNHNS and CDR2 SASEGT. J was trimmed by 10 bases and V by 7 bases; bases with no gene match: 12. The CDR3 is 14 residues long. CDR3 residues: CASTLAGGAYPQYF. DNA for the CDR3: TGTGCCAGCACCCTGGCGGGGGGGGCCTATCCGCAGTATTTT.

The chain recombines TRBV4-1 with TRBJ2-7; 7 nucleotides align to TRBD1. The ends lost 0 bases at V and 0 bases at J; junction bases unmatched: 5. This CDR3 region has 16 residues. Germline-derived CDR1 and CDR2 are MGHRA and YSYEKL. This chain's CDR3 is CASSQESGTDSYEQYF. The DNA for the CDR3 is TGCGCCAGCAGCCAAGAGAGTGGGACAGACTCCTACGAGCAGTACTTC.

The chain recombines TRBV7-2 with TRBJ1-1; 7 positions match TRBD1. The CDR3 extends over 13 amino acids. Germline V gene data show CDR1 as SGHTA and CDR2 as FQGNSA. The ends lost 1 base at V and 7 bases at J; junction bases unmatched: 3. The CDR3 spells CASSLEGQLEAFF. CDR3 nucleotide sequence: TGTGCCAGCAGCTTAGAGGGACAGCTTGAAGCTTTCTTT.

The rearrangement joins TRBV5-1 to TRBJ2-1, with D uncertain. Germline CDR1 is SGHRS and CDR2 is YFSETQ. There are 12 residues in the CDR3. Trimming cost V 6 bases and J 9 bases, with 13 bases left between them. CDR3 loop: CASTNPLGEQFF. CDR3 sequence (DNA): TGCGCCAGCACCAATCCCCTAGGTGAGCAGTTCTTC.

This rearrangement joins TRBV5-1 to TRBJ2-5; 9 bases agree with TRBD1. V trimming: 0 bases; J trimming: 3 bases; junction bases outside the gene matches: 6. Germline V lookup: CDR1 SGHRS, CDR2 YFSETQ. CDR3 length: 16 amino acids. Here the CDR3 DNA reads TGCGCCAGCAGCTTGGACAGGGGGCAATTGGAAGAGACCCAGTACTTC. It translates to CASSLDRGQLEETQYF.

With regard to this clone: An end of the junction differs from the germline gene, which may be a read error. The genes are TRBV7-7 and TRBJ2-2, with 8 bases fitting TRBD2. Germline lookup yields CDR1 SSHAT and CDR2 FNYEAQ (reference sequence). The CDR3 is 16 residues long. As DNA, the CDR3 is TGTGCTAGCAGCCCAGCGGGAGTCCCCTTCACCGGGGAGCTGTTTTTT. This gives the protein CASSPAGVPFTGELFF.

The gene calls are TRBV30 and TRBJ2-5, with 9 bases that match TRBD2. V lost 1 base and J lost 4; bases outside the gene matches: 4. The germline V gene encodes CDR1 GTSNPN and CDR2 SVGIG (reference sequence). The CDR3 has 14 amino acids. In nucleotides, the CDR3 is TGTGCCTGGAGTGCCCTAGCGGGAACAGAGACCCAGTACTTC. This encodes CAWSALAGTETQYF.

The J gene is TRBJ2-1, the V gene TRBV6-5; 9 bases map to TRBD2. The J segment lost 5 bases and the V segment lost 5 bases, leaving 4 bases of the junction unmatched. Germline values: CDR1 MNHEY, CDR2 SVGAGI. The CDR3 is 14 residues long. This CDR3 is CASSPIAGDNEQFF. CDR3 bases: TGTGCCAGCAGTCCGATAGCGGGGGACAATGAGCAGTTCTTC.

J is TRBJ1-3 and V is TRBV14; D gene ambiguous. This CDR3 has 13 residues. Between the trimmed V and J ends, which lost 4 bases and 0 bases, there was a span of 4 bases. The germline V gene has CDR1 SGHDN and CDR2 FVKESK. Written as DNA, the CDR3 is TGTGCCAGCAGCCCGAGCTCTGGAAACACCATATATTTT. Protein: CASSPSSGNTIYF.

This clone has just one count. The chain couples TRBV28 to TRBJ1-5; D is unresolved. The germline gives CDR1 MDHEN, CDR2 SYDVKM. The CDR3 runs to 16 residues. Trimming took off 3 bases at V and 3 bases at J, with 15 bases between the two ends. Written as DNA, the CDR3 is TGTGCCAGCAGTTTCGGGTCGGGAGGTTCCAATCAGCCCCAGCATTTT. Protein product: CASSFGSGGSNQPQHF.

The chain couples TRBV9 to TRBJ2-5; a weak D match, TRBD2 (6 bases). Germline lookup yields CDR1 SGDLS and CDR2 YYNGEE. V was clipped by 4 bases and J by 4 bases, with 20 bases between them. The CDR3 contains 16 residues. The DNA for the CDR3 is TGTGCCAGCAGCACCCCCAAGGGGAGGAGAGTAGAGACCCAGTACTTC. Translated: CASSTPKGRRVETQYF.

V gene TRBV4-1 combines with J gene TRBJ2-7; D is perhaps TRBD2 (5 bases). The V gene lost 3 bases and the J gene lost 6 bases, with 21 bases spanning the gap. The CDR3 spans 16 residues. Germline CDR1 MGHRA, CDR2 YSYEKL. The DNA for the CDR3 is TGCGCCAGCAGCCAGGATAGTCCGGGATCGTGGGGCGAGCAGTACTTC. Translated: CASSQDSPGSWGEQYF.

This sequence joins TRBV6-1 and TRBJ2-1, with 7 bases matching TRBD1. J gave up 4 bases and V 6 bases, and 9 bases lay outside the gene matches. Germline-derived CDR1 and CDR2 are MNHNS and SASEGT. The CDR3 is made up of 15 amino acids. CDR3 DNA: TGTGCCAGCAGGGATAACAGGGGATGGTACAATGAGCAGTTCTTC. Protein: CASRDNRGWYNEQFF.

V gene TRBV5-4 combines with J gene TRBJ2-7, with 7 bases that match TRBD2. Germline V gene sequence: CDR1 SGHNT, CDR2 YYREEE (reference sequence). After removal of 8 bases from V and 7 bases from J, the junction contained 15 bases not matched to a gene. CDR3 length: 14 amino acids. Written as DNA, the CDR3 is TGTGCCAGTACCCCTTACGGGACTACGGGGGAGCAGTACTTC. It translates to CASTPYGTTGEQYF.

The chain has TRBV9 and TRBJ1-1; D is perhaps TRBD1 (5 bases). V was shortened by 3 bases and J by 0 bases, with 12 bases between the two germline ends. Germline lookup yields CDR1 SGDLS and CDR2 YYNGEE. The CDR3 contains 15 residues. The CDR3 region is CASSATATMNTEAFF. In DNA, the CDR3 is TGTGCCAGCAGCGCGACAGCGACGATGAACACTGAAGCTTTCTTT.

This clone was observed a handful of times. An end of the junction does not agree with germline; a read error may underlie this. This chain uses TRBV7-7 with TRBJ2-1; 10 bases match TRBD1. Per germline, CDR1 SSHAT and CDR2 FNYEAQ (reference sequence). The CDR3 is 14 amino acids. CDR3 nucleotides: TGTGCTAGCAGCTTAGACAGGGGGCTAAATGAGCAGTTCTTC. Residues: CASSLDRGLNEQFF.

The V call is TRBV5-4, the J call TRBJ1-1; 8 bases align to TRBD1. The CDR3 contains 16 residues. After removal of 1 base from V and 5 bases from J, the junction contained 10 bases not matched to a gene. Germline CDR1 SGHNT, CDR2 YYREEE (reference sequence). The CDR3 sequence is CASSLQGALSTTEAFF. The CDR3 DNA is TGTGCCAGCAGCTTGCAGGGGGCGCTGAGTACGACTGAAGCTTTCTTT.

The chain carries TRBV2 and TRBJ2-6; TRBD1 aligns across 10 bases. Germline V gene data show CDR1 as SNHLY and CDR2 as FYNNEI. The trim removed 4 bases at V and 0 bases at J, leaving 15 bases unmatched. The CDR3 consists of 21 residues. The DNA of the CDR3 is TGTGCCAGCAGTGGCAGGGACAGGGGTCTACGGAGCCACTCTGGGGCCAACGTCCTGACTTTC. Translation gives CASSGRDRGLRSHSGANVLTF.

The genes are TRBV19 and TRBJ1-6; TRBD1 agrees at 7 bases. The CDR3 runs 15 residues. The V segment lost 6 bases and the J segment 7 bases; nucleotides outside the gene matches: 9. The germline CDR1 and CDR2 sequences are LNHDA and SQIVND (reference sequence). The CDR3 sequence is CASSVGGFLNSPLHF. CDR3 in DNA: TGTGCCAGTAGCGTAGGGGGCTTCTTGAATTCACCCCTCCACTTT. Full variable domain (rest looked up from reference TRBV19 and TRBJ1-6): DGGITQSPKYLFRKEGQNVTLSCEQNLNHDAMYWYRQDPGQGLRLIYYSQIVNDFQKGDIAEGYSVSREKKESFPLTVTSAQKNPTAFYLCASSVGGFLNSPLHFGNGTRLTVT.

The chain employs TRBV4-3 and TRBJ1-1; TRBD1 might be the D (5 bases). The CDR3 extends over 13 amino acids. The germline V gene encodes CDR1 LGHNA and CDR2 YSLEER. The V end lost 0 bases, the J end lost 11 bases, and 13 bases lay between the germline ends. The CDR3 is CASSQDRRATAFF. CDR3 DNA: TGCGCCAGCAGCCAAGATCGCAGGGCGACTGCTTTCTTT.